Following are 24 T cell receptor beta chains from one sample sequenced in a study of identifying expanded T cells in peripheral blood. TCRdb keeps only in-frame clones here, not all; method: immunoSEQ multiplex PCR. The table includes around 99,000 clones, 88% detected once. The sample taken for sequencing was blood. The origin of the receptors is a person aged 18 to 75 in good health.

This chain links TRBV28 with TRBJ2-5; 7 bases agree with TRBD1. Looked up from germline, CDR1 is MDHEN and CDR2 is SYDVKM. With V trimmed by 7 bases and J by 2 bases, 4 bases remained unmatched. This CDR3 comprises 13 residues. This CDR3 reads CASKGANQETQYF. CDR3 coding DNA: TGTGCCAGCAAGGGGGCGAATCAAGAGACCCAGTACTTC.

The chain is built from TRBV7-2 and TRBJ2-4; D is possibly TRBD2 (6 bases). From germline, CDR1 is SGHTA and CDR2 FQGNSA. The CDR3 covers 16 residues. The V end was cut by 5 bases, the J end by 0 bases, with 14 bases between. The CDR3 sequence is CASSLVGGSAKNIQYF. The CDR3 nucleotides read TGTGCCAGCAGCCTCGTCGGGGGATCAGCCAAAAACATTCAGTACTTC.

V and J are TRBV2 and TRBJ2-6; TRBD2 matches 8 bases. This CDR3 has 17 amino acids. Germline loops: CDR1 SNHLY, CDR2 FYNNEI. Unmatched junction bases numbered 11, after V lost 7 bases and J lost 3 bases. CDR3 sequence reads: CASKGWREAIGANVLTF. The CDR3 nucleotides are TGTGCCAGCAAGGGGTGGCGGGAGGCTATTGGGGCCAACGTCCTGACTTTC.

The chain links TRBV15 to TRBJ1-3; D remains unclear. The germline gives CDR1 LNHNV, CDR2 YYDKDF (reference sequence). V was cut by 4 bases and J by 0 bases, with 7 bases left in between. This CDR3 contains 14 residues. The CDR3 loop reads CATSIRVSGNTIYF. The CDR3 coding sequence is TGTGCCACCAGCATCCGGGTCTCTGGAAACACCATATATTTT.

The rearrangement uses TRBV6-1 and TRBJ2-5; D is perhaps TRBD2 (5 bases). CDR3 size: 12 residues. The germline V and J ends were trimmed by 4 bases and 9 bases, with 12 bases remaining between them. Germline values: CDR1 MNHNS, CDR2 SASEGT. CDR3 protein: CASSAGEMAQYF. The CDR3 DNA is TGTGCCAGCAGTGCTGGGGAGATGGCCCAGTACTTC.

The chain recombines TRBV5-4 with TRBJ2-1; 8 positions agree with TRBD1. Germline values: CDR1 SGHNT, CDR2 YYREEE (reference sequence). With 4 bases clipped from V and 4 bases from J, the junction kept 10 bases outside the gene matches. The length of the CDR3 is 16 residues. Written as DNA, the CDR3 is TGTGCCAGCAGCCCCAGGGGGCAGGGGGTATACAATGAGCAGTTCTTC. The encoded protein is CASSPRGQGVYNEQFF.

The chain uses TRBV5-8 and TRBJ2-7; 10 bases map to TRBD2. V was pared by 5 bases and J by 2 bases, with 13 bases of the junction left unmatched. Looked up from germline, CDR1 is SGHTS and CDR2 is YDEGEE. CDR3 length: 17 residues. The CDR3 DNA reads as TGTGCCAGCAGTCCAAACAGCGGGAGGGTCGGGACCTACGAGCAGTACTTC. This encodes CASSPNSGRVGTYEQYF. Full variable domain (outside the CDR3, taken from reference TRBV5-8 and TRBJ2-7): EAGVTQSPTHLIKTRGQQATLRCSPISGHTSVYWYQQALGLGLQFLLWYDEGEERNRGNFPPRFSGRQFPNYSSELNVNALELEDSALYLCASSPNSGRVGTYEQYFGPGTRLTVT.

The chain carries TRBV4-3 and TRBJ2-7; 9 positions match TRBD1. Trimming removed 3 bases from V and 3 bases from J; junction bases left unmatched: 15. CDR3 length: 18 amino acids. The V gene's germline CDR1 is LGHNA and CDR2 YSLEER. The CDR3 DNA follows: TGCGCCAGCAGCCAGATGTCAGGACAGGGGCCAACGTACTACGAGCAGTACTTC. Its translation: CASSQMSGQGPTYYEQYF.

This rearrangement joins TRBV15 to TRBJ2-7, with 10 bases identical to TRBD1. Trimming took 3 bases from V and 5 from J; bases not matched to a gene: 10. Per germline, CDR1 LNHNV and CDR2 YYDKDF (reference sequence). The CDR3 runs 16 residues. The CDR3 bases are TGTGCCACCAGCAGGACGATCGGACAGGGGGGCAACGAGCAGTACTTC. It yields the protein CATSRTIGQGGNEQYF.

Points on this clone: At the DNA level, this CDR3 is encoded by other sequences in the same sample as well. V and J are TRBV5-6 and TRBJ1-2, with D perhaps TRBD1 (6 bases). There are 13 residues in the CDR3. With 1 base removed from V and 2 bases from J, the gap between germline ends came to 6 bases. Germline lookup yields CDR1 SGHDT and CDR2 YYEEEE. The CDR3: CASSLRGNYGYTF. CDR3 in DNA: TGTGCCAGCAGCTTGAGGGGGAACTATGGCTACACCTTC. Full variable domain (remainder filled in from reference TRBV5-6 and TRBJ1-2): DAGVTQSPTHLIKTRGQQVTLRCSPKSGHDTVSWYQQALGQGPQFIFQYYEEEERQRGNFPDRFSGHQFPNYSSELNVNALLLGDSALYLCASSLRGNYGYTFGSGTRLTVV.

CDR3 nucleotides: TGTGCCAGTAGCCCCTCGGGGAATGAGCAGTTCTTC. It specifies CASSPSGNEQFF. This chain uses TRBV19 with TRBJ2-1; tentative D call: TRBD2 (5 bases). Germline V lookup: CDR1 LNHDA, CDR2 SQIVND (reference sequence). This CDR3 region has 12 residues. V lost 6 bases and J lost 7, with 10 bases in between.

This chain connects TRBV6-1 to TRBJ2-5; 12 positions match TRBD1. Trimming removed 4 bases from V and 4 bases from J; junction bases left unmatched: 16. The germline gives CDR1 MNHNS, CDR2 SASEGT. The CDR3 spans 19 residues. The CDR3 loop is CASSASRDRGRRPGETQYF. The CDR3 DNA sequence: TGTGCCAGCAGTGCGTCCCGGGACAGGGGGCGCCGACCGGGAGAGACCCAGTACTTC.

The chain uses TRBV18 and TRBJ1-1, with a possible D match to TRBD1 (5 bases). Germline CDR1 reads KGHSH; CDR2 reads LQKENI. V lost 4 bases and J 2 bases, leaving 11 bases between the germline ends. The CDR3 covers 14 residues. CDR3 amino acids: CASSRGTPNTEAFF. CDR3 nucleotides: TGTGCCAGCTCACGCGGGACTCCTAACACTGAAGCTTTCTTT.

The genes are TRBV7-2 and TRBJ2-6; D is unclear. This CDR3 region has 16 residues. V shed 1 base and J shed 4 bases, with 11 bases lying between them. The germline CDR1 and CDR2 sequences are SGHTA and FQGNSA. The CDR3 loop is CASSLGISVGANVLTF. The CDR3 DNA reads TGTGCCAGCAGCTTAGGAATAAGCGTCGGGGCCAACGTCCTGACTTTC.

The rearrangement joins TRBV19 to TRBJ2-1; D gene unclear. Germline-derived CDR1 and CDR2 are LNHDA and SQIVND (reference sequence). The CDR3 has 15 amino acids. V lost 1 base and J lost 5, with 12 bases in between. The CDR3 protein is CASSIASRLDNEQFF. The CDR3, as DNA: TGTGCCAGTAGTATAGCTTCTCGGCTCGACAATGAGCAGTTCTTC.

The chain employs TRBV30 and TRBJ2-2; D gene unclear. Germline CDR1 reads GTSNPN; CDR2 reads SVGIG (reference sequence). The CDR3 length is 13 residues. V was trimmed by 2 bases and J by 3 bases, leaving 7 bases between them. The CDR3 bases are TGTGCCTGGAGTTACACCTACACCGGGGAGCTGTTTTTT. Translated: CAWSYTYTGELFF.

As to this clone: Other DNA sequences in the sample encode the same CDR3. The chain carries TRBV6-1 and TRBJ1-1; D unclear. There are 13 residues in the CDR3. V gave up 3 bases and J gave up 2 bases, with 7 bases separating them. Germline lookup yields CDR1 MNHNS and CDR2 SASEGT. The CDR3 DNA reads as TGTGCCAGCAGTGAGAGGGAAAACACTGAAGCTTTCTTT. Its protein product is CASSERENTEAFF.

The chain joins TRBV5-1 to TRBJ2-2, with D maybe TRBD1 (6 bases). The germline V and J ends were trimmed by 0 bases and 4 bases, with 13 bases remaining between them. Germline V gene lookup returns CDR1 SGHRS and CDR2 YFSETQ. The CDR3 covers 16 residues. The chain's CDR3 is CASSLVAGVITGELFF. CDR3 nucleotide sequence: TGCGCCAGCAGCTTGGTAGCAGGGGTTATCACCGGGGAGCTGTTTTTT.

The rearrangement links TRBV6-4 to TRBJ1-2, with a tentative D call TRBD1 (6 bases). Deletions cut 3 bases from V and 2 bases from J, with 16 bases between. CDR1 is MRHNA, CDR2 SNTAGT, per germline. The CDR3 is 16 residues long. CDR3 loop: CASSDGSGQGNYGYTF. The CDR3 DNA is TGTGCCAGCAGTGATGGTTCGGGTCAGGGGAACTATGGCTACACCTTC.

J is TRBJ2-1 and V is TRBV19; D is undetermined. The germline gives CDR1 LNHDA, CDR2 SQIVND (reference sequence). Trimming pared 4 bases from V and 6 bases from J, leaving 13 bases between. This CDR3 contains 14 residues. The CDR3 bases are TGTGCCAGTAGTACTCGAAGGGCTACCAATGAGCAGTTCTTC. Its translation is CASSTRRATNEQFF.

This clone was detected once. This chain connects TRBV6-5 to TRBJ1-2, with 8 bases that match TRBD1. CDR1 MNHEY and CDR2 SVGAGI come from the germline V gene. The CDR3 runs to 15 residues. Trimming took 2 bases from V and 5 from J; bases not matched to a gene: 7. Written as DNA, the CDR3 is TGTGCCAGCAGTTACGGGGCAGGGGGCCCATATGGCTACACCTTC. It yields the protein CASSYGAGGPYGYTF.

The sample holds one count of this clone. The genes are TRBV7-3 and TRBJ2-1; D might be TRBD2 (6 bases). Germline lookup yields CDR1 SGHTA and CDR2 FQGTGA. CDR3 size: 15 residues. Trimming took 4 bases from V and 7 from J, leaving 17 bases between them. CDR3 nucleotides: TGTGCCAGCAGCTGGGACTCCATCCATGGGAATGAGCAGTTCTTC. The encoded protein is CASSWDSIHGNEQFF. Full variable domain (missing parts from reference TRBV7-3 and TRBJ2-1): GAGVSQTPSNKVTEKGKYVELRCDPISGHTALYWYRQSLGQGPEFLIYFQGTGAADDSGLPNDRFFAVRPEGSVSTLKIQRTERGDSAVYLCASSWDSIHGNEQFFGPGTRLTVL.

This clone was observed a handful of times. This chain links TRBV7-8 with TRBJ1-2; TRBD1 aligns across 8 bases. CDR1 and CDR2 (germline): SGHVS, FQNEAQ. The CDR3 extends over 14 amino acids. After removal of 1 base from V and 8 bases from J, the junction contained 6 bases not matched to a gene. The CDR3 here is CASSLGLDRGGYTF. CDR3 nucleotides: TGTGCCAGCAGCTTAGGATTAGACAGGGGAGGCTACACCTTC.

The chain couples TRBV6-5 to TRBJ2-7; D might be TRBD2 (6 bases). The V end lost 4 bases, the J end lost 5 bases, and 15 bases lay between the germline ends. This CDR3 has 14 amino acids. Germline values: CDR1 MNHEY, CDR2 SVGAGI. The CDR3 region has the DNA TGTGCCAGCAGTTGGGGGGTAGGAGGGGACGAGCAGTACTTC. This codes for CASSWGVGGDEQYF.